The source of this T cell receptor beta chain is a study of blood T cell repertoires in COVID-19. Study overall: Whether acute or convalescent, the COVID-19 samples came from the United States, Italy and Spain. PBMCs, B-cell-depleted T cells, or T cells provided the cDNA or gDNA that made up the material.

This table comes from immunoSEQ multiplex PCR, and its TCRdb copy is limited to in-frame clones, with some not included. Of 110,000 to 150,000 clones listed, almost 85% are singletons. The sample comprised peripheral blood. This sequence was found in a man aged 50 to 60 with acute or convalescent COVID-19.

The CDR3 sequence is CASQQGPYGYTF. In DNA, the CDR3 is TGTGCCTCCCAACAGGGACCCTATGGCTACACCTTC. The chain employs TRBV28 and TRBJ1-2, with TRBD1 as a possible D gene (6 bases). Looked up from germline, CDR1 is MDHEN and CDR2 is SYDVKM. Between the trimmed V and J ends, which lost 11 bases and 4 bases, there was a span of 14 bases. This CDR3 comprises 12 residues.